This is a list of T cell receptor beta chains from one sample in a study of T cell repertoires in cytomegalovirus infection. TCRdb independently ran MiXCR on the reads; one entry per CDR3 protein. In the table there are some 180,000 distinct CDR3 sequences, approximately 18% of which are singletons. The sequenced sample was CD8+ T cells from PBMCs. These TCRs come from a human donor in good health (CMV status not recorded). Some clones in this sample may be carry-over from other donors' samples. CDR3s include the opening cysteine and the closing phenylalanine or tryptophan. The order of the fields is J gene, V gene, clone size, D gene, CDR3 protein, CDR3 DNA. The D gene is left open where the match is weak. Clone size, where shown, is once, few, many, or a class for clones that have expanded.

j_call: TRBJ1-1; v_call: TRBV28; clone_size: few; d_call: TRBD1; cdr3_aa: CASSLRGQGEAFF; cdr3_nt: TGTGCCAGCAGTTTAAGAGGACAGGGTGAAGCTTTCTTT
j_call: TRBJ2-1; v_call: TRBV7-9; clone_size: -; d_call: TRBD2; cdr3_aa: CASSPGLVDEQFF; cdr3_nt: TGTGCCAGCAGCCCCGGACTAGTCGATGAGCAGTTCTTC
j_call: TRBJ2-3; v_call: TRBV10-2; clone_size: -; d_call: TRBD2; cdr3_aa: CASNGERGTTDTQYF; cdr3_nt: TGCGCCAGCAATGGGGAGCGGGGCACCACAGATACGCAGTATTTT
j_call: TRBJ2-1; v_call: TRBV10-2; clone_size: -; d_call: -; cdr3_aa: CASSDYDNEQFF; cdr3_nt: TGCGCCAGCAGTGATTACGACAATGAGCAGTTCTTC
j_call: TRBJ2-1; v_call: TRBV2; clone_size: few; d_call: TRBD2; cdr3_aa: CASFSGRGNLNEQFF; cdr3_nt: TGTGCCAGCTTCTCGGGGCGGGGGAATTTGAATGAGCAGTTCTTC
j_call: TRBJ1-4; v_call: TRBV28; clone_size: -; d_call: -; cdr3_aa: CASSLWGVMDEKLFF; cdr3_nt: TGTGCCAGCAGTTTGTGGGGGGTGATGGATGAAAAACTGTTTTTT
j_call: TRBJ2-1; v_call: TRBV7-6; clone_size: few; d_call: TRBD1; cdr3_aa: CASSRGQGVDNEQFF; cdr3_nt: TGTGCCAGCAGCCGGGGACAGGGCGTGGACAATGAGCAGTTCTTC
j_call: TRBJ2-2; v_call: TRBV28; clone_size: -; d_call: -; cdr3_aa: CASSPFPQGMNTGELFF; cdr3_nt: TGTGCCAGCAGCCCTTTCCCCCAGGGGATGAACACCGGGGAGCTGTTTTTT
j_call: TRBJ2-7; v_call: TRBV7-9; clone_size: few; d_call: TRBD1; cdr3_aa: CASSSGTATYEQYF; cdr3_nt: TGTGCCAGCAGCTCCGGGACAGCTACCTACGAGCAGTACTTC
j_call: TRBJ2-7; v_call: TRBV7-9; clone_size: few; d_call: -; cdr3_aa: CASSPRQESDEQYF; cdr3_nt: TGTGCCAGCAGCCCCCGACAGGAGTCGGACGAGCAGTACTTC
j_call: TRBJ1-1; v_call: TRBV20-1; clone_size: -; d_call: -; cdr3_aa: CSARQLMNTEAFF; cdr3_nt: TGCAGTGCTCGACAGCTCATGAACACTGAAGCTTTCTTT
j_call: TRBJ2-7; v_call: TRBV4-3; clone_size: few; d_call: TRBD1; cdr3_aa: CASSPAGGYEQYF; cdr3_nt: TGCGCCAGCAGCCCGGCAGGGGGCTACGAGCAGTACTTC
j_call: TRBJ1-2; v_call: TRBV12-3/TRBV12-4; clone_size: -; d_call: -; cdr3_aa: CASSLQGHYGYTF; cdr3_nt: TGTGCCAGCAGTCTCCAGGGACACTATGGCTACACCTTC
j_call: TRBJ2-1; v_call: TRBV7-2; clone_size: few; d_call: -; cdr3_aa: CASSLVPGGPNEQFF; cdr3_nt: TGTGCCAGCAGCTTAGTTCCCGGGGGGCCTAATGAGCAGTTCTTC
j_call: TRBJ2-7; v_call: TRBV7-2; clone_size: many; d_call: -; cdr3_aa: CASSWGTSYEQYF; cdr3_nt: TGTGCCAGCAGCTGGGGCACTTCCTACGAGCAGTACTTC
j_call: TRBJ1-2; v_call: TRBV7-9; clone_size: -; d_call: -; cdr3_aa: CASSFWGYTF; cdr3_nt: TGTGCCAGCAGCTTCTGGGGCTACACCTTC
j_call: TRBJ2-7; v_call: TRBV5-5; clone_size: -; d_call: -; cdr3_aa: CASSLGRDTYEQYF; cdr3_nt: TGTGCCAGCAGCCTCGGTAGAGATACCTACGAGCAGTACTTC
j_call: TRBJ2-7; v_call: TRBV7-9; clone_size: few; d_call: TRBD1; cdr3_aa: CASSGAGGSSYEQYF; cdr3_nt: TGTGCCAGCAGCGGCGCAGGGGGCAGCTCCTACGAGCAGTACTTC
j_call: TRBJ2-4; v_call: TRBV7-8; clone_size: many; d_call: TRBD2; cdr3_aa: CASSPRTSGVRGQNIQYF; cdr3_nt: TGTGCCAGCAGCCCCCGGACTAGCGGGGTTCGAGGGCAAAACATTCAGTACTTC
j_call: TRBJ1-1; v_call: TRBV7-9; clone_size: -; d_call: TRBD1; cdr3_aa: CASSHSPGTGRTEAFF; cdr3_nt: TGTGCCAGCAGTCACTCTCCCGGGACAGGGCGCACTGAAGCTTTCTTT